The T cell receptor beta chain under discussion was sequenced for a study of blood T cell repertoires in COVID-19. Overall study: The analysed material was cDNA or gDNA that came from T cells, B-cell-depleted T cells, or PBMCs.

TCRdb keeps only in-frame clones here, not all; method: immunoSEQ multiplex PCR. The data show approximately 100,000 clones, just over 90% seen once. Trimming shortened V by 7 bases and J by 2 bases, and 15 bases separated the two germline ends. Germline CDR1 and CDR2: SNHLY and FYNNEI. This CDR3 is 15 amino acids long. This TCR was sampled from a man aged 60 to 75 with acute or convalescent COVID-19. The chain carries TRBV2 and TRBJ2-1; D perhaps matches TRBD2 (6 bases). The sequencing sample was made of peripheral blood. DNA of the CDR3: TGTGCCAGCACCAACGGGAGTAGAACCTACAATGAGCAGTTCTTC. It translates to CASTNGSRTYNEQFF.